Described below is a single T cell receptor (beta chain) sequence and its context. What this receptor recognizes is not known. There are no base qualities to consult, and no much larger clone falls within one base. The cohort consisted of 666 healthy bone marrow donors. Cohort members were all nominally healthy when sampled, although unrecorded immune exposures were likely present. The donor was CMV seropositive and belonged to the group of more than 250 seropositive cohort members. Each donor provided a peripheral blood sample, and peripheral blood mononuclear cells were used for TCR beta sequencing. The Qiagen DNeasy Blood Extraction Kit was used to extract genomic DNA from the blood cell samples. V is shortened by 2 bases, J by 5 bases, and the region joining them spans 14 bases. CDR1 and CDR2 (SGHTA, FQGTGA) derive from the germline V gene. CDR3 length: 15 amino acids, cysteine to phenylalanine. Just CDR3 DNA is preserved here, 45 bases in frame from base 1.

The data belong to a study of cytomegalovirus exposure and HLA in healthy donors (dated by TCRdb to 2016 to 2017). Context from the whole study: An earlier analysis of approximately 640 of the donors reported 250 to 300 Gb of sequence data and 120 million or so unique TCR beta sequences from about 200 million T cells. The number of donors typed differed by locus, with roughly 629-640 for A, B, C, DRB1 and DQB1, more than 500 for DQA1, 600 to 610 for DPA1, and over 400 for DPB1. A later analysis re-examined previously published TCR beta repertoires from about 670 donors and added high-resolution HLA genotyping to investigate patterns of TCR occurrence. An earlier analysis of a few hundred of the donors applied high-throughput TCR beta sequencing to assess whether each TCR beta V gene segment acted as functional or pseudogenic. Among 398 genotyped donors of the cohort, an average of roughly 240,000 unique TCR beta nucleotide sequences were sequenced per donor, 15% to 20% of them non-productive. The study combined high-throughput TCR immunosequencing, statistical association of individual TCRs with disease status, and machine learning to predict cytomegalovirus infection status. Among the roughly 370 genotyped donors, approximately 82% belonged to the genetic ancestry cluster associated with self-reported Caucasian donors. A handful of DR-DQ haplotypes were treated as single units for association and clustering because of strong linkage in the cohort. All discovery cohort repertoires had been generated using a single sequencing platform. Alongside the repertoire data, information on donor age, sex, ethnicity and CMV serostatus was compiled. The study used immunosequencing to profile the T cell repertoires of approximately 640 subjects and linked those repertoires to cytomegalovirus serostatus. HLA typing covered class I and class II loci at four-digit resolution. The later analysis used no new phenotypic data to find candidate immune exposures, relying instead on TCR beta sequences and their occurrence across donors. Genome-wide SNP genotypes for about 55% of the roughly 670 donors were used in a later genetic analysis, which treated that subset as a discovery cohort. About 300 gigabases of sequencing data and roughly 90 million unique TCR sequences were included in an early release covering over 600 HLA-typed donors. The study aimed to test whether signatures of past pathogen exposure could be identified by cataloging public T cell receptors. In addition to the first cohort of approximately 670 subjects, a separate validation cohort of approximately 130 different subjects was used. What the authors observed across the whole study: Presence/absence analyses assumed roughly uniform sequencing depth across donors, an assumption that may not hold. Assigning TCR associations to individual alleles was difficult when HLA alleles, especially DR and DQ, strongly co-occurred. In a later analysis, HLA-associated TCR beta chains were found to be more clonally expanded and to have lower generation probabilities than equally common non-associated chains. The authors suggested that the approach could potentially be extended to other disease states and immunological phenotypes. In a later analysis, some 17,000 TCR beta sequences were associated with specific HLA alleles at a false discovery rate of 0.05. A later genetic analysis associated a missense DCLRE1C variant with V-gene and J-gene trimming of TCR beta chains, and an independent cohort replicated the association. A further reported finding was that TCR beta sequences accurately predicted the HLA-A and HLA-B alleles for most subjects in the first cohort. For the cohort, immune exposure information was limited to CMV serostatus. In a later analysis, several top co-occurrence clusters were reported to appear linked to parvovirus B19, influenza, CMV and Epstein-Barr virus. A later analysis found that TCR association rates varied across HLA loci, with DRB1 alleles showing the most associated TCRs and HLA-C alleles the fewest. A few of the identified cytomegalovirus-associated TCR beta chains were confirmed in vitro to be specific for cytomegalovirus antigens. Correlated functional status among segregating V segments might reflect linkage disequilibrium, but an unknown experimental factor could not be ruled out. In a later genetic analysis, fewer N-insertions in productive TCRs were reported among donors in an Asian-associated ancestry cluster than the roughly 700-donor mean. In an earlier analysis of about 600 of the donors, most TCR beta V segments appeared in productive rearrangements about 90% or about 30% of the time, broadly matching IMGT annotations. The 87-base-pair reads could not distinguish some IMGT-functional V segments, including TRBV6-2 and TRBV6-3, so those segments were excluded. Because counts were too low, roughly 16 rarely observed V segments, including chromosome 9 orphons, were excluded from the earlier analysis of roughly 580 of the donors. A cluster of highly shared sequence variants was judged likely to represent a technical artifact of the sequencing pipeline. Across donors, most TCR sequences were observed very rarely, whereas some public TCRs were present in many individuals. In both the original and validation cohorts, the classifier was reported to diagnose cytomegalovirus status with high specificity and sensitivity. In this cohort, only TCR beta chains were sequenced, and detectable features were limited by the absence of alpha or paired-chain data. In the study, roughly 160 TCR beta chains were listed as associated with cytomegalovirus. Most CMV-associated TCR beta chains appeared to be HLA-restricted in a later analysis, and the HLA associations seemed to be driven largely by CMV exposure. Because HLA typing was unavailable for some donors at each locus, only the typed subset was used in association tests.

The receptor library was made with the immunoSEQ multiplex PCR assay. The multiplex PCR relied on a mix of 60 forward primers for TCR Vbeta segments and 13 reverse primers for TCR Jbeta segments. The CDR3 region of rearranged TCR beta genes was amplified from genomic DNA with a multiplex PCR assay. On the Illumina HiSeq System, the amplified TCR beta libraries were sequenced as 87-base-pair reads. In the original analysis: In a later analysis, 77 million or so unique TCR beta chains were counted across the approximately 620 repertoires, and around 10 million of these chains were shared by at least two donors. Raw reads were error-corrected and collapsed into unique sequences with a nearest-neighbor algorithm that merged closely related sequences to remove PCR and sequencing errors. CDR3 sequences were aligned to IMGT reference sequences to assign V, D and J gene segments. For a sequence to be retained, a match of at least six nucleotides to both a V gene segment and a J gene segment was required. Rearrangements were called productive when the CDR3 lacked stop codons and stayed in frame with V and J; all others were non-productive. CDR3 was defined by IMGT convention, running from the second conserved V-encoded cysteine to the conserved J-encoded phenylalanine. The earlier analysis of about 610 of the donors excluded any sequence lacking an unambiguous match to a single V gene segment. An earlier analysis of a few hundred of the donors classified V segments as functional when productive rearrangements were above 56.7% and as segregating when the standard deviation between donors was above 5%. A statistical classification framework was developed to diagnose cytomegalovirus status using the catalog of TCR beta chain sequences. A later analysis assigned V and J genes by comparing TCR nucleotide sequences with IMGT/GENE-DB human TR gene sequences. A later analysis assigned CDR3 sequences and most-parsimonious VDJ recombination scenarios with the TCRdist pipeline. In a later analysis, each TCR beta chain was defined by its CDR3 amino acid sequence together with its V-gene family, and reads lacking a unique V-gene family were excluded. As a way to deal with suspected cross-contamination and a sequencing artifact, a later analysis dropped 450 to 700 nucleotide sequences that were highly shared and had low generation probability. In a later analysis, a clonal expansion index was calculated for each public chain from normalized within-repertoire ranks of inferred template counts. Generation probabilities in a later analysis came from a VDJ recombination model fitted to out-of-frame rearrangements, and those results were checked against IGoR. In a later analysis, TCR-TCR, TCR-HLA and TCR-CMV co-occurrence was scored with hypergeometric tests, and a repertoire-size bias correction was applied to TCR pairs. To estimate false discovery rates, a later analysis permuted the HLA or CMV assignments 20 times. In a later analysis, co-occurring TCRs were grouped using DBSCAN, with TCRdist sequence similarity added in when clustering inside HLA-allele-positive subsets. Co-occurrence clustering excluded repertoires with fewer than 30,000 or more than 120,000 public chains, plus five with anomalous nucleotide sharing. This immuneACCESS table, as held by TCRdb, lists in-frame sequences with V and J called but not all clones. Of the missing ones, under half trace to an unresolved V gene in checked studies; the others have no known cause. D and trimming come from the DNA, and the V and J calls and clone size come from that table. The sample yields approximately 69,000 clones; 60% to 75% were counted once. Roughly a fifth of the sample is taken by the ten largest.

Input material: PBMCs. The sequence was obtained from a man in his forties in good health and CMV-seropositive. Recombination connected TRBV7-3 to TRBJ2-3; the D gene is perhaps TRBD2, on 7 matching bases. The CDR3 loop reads CASSLWGGPIDTQYF. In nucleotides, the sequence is TGTGCCAGCAGCTTATGGGGGGGGCCGATAGATACGCAGTATTTT.